This TCR beta chain was sequenced during a study of T-cell memory formation after mild COVID-19. Study at large: TCR clusters were largely donor specific. Study-wide results and limits: A subset of responding clones appeared in pre-infection memory, suggesting cross-reactive memory joined.

TCRdb independently ran MiXCR on the 5' RACE reads; one entry per CDR3 protein. The sample lists more than 350,000 distinct CDR3 sequences; approximately 21% were seen once. This clonotype was counted between two and nine times. Its specificity is unknown. The CDR3 runs to 14 residues. Trimming removed 3 bases at V and 3 bases at J, with 12 bases between. CDR1 and CDR2 from the germline V gene are SGDLS and YYNGEE. Sequencing was performed on PBMCs or a T cell subset sorted from them (not recorded which). The sequence was collected from an adult woman who had mild COVID-19 (a few samples of this study predate the infection). Cell type and time point are not known. The V gene is TRBV9, the J gene TRBJ2-5; a weak D match, TRBD2 (6 bases). The DNA of the CDR3 is TGTGCCAGCAGCGCCGGACTACGTAAAGAGACCCAGTACTTC. It translates to CASSAGLRKETQYF.